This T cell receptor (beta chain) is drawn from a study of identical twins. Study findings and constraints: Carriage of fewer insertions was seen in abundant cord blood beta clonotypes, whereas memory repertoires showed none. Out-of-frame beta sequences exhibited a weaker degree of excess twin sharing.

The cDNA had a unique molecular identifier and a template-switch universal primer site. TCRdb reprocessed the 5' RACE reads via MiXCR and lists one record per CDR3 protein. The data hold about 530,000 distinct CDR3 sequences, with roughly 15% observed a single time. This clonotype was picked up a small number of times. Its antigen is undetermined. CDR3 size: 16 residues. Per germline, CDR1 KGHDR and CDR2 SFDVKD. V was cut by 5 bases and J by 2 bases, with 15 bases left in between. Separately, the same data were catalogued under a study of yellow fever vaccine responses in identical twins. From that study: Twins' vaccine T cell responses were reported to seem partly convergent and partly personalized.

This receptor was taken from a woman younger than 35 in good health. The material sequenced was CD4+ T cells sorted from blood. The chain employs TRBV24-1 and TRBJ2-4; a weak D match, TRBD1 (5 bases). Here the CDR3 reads CATSAATAGSKNIQYF. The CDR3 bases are TGTGCCACCAGTGCCGCGACAGCTGGATCCAAAAACATTCAGTACTTC.